The source of this T cell receptor (beta chain) is a study of Graves' ophthalmopathy and Graves' hyperthyroidism. Amplifying from RNA transcripts, the study obtained TCR beta CDR3 regions. An opening RT-PCR round employed HTBI primers and preceded a second-round multiplex PCR. TCRdb called the multiplex PCR reads again in MiXCR, with one record for every CDR3 protein. Of 400,000 to 450,000 distinct CDR3 sequences in the sample, around a fifth were seen once. This CDR3 is 19 amino acids long. Germline CDR1 MDHEN, CDR2 SYDVKM. V was trimmed by 2 bases and J by 1 base, leaving 23 bases between them. From fresh peripheral blood, around 11 ml in volume, the PBMCs were obtained.

The chain joins TRBV28 to TRBJ1-2, with no clear D. Material for sequencing was peripheral blood. The sequence came from a woman aged 18-35 years with stable Graves' hyperthyroidism. The CDR3 region is CASSLTPRMTTPFNYGYTF. The CDR3, as DNA: TGTGCCAGCAGTTTAACCCCGCGGATGACCACCCCCTTTAACTATGGCTACACCTTC.